This T cell receptor beta chain came from a study of CD8 T cells in cerebrospinal fluid in Alzheimer's disease (dated by TCRdb to the early 2020s). About the study as a whole: To assess CSF T cell clonal expansion, the study used two single-cell approaches: plate-based nested PCR sequencing and droplet-based sequencing. The study tested whether clonally expanded T cells were present in cerebrospinal fluid from healthy elderly individuals and from patients with neurodegenerative disease. In the droplet-based CSF analysis comparing patients with controls, 10 or so healthy controls (almost 11,000 cells) and 10 or so patients with MCI or Alzheimer's disease (around 10,000 cells) were included. A total of some 22 samples were covered by the CSF gene-expression analysis, in which Parkinson's disease patients were included.

All participants were free of acute infectious disease and in good physical condition. Neurodegeneration in patients was confirmed with biomarkers including neurofilament, amyloid-beta and tau. For droplet-based sequencing, live CSF cells were sorted using a live/dead marker. CSF was obtained by lumbar puncture, and immune cells were pelleted by centrifugation at 300g. Each CSF sample was checked for red blood cells, and any sample showing blood contamination was excluded. CSF cells were cryopreserved in freezing medium, frozen overnight at -80 °C, and then stored in liquid nitrogen. Before analysis, CSF samples had been stored for less than seven months. Beyond this particular receptor, the publication reports: The largest CSF clone made up a higher percentage of TCRs in patients with MCI or Alzheimer's disease than in controls. The authors warned that finding EBV-specific TCRs in CSF does not prove a causal connection between EBV and Alzheimer's disease. The EBV-specific clones were neither the most highly expanded clones nor enriched among patients. Only samples with detectable clones went into the overall clonality comparison: some 11 healthy, 5 MCI, 5 AD, and 6 PD. In pooled data, a highly expanded clone (at least 3% of TCRs) was found in 1 of 10 healthy subjects versus most of the 6 Alzheimer's patients.

The CDR3 goes from the cysteine to the phenylalanine over 15 residues. The record lacks a DNA sequence. Per the germline V gene (reference sequence), SEHNR is the CDR1 and FQNEAQ is the CDR2. This clonotype is large (0.1 to 1%) as judged by frequency; no count is noted. Its target antigen remains unknown. The library was produced with 10x single-cell sequencing. CSF cells were profiled with 10X Genomics single-cell V(D)J and 5' gene-expression libraries. An Illumina NextSeq550 was used to sequence the CSF single-cell TCR libraries. Per the authors' processing: V(D)J reads were aligned to the vdj-GRCh38 alts ensemble 2.0.0 reference and processed with the Cell Ranger vdj pipeline. A clonotype was defined as a group of cell barcodes sharing the same set of productive CDR3 nucleotide sequences. To link clonality with transcriptional profiles, clonotype information was added to the Seurat v3.0 gene-expression metadata. CSF cells with more than 1,800 genes, more than 7,500 UMIs or more than 10% mitochondrial reads were excluded. CDR3-beta sequences were compared against VDJdb to identify TCRs with known antigen specificity. Network analysis of clone sharing used the R package qgraph and included only TCRs with complete alpha and beta chains. Each CDR3 protein sequence appears as one entry after TCRdb reprocessed the reads, and no DNA is included. The V and J calls, along with clone size, are taken from TCRdb and not from the paper's own processing. The sample table holds 1,000 or so distinct CDR3 sequences. Around 8.3% of the sample lies in the top ten.

This sequence was found in a human donor with Alzheimer's disease. What was sequenced was cerebrospinal fluid. The V and J segments used are TRBV7-9 and TRBJ1-1. The CDR3 is CASSGWDGPNTEAFF.